This T cell receptor beta chain was recovered during a study of T cells after yellow fever vaccination. TCRdb recomputed calls from the 5' RACE reads with MiXCR, one row per CDR3 protein. The sample holds 500,000 to 650,000 distinct CDR3 sequences, 12% seen once. About this clonotype: The antigen is unknown.

CDR1 and CDR2 (germline): LGHNA, YNFKEQ. With 1 base clipped from V and 3 bases from J, the junction kept 11 bases outside the gene matches. This CDR3 is 19 amino acids long. The study, taken as a whole, reports: In FACS-sorted repertoires, abundant clonotypes from the bulk population could appear as contaminants. The booster saw the reappearance of most primary-vaccination clones (about 95% CD4, almost 90% CD8).

V and J are TRBV4-2 and TRBJ2-7; 14 bases fit TRBD2. The sample here was PBMCs, taken on the day of the yellow fever booster vaccination. The sequence was collected from a man in his thirties or forties who received the YFV17D yellow fever vaccine. In DNA form, the CDR3 reads TGTGCCAGCAGCCAAGTTCTTCGAGGACTAGCGGGAGGAGACTACGAGCAGTACTTC. Translation: CASSQVLRGLAGGDYEQYF.